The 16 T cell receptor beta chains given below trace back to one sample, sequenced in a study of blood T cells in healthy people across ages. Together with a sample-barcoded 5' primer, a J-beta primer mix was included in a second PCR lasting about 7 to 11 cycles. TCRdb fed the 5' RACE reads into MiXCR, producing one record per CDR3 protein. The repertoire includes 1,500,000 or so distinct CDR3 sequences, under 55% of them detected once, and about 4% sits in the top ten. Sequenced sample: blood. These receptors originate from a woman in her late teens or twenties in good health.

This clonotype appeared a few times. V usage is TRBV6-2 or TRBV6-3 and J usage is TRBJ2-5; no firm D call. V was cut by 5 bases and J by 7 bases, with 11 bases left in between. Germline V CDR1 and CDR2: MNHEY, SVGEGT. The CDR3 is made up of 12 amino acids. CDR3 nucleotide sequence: TGTGCCAGCAGTGGCTCCACTTGGACCCAGTACTTC. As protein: CASSGSTWTQYF.

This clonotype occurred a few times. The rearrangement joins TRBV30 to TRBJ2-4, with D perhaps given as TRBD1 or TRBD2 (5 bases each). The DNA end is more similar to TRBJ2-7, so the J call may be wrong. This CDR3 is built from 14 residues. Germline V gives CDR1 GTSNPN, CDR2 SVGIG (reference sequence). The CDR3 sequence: CAWSVPWGSHEQYF. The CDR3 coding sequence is TGTGCCTGGAGTGTCCCCTGGGGGAGCCACGAGCAGTACTTC.

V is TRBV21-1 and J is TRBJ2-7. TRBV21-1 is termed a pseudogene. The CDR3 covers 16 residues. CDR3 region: CASSKVVVEPSYEQYF. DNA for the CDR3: TGTGCCAGCAGCAAGGTAGTAGTGGAGCCCTCCTACGAGCAGTACTTC.

CDR3 bases: TGTGCCAGCAGCCTTCAGGGGGAGTGGGTTAATGGCTACACCTTC. Its translation is CASSLQGEWVNGYTF. The chain carries TRBV4-2 and TRBJ1-2, with TRBD1 matching over 7 bases. Germline lookup yields CDR1 LGHNA and CDR2 YNFKEQ. The ends lost 4 bases at V and 6 bases at J; junction bases unmatched: 11. The CDR3 runs to 15 residues.

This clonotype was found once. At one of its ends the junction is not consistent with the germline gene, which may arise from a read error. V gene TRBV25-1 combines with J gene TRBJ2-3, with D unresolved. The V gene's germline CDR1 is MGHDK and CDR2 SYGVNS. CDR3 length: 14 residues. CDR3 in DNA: TGTGCCAGCAGTGAATTCAGACTCACAAATACGCAGTATTTT. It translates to CASSEFRLTNTQYF.

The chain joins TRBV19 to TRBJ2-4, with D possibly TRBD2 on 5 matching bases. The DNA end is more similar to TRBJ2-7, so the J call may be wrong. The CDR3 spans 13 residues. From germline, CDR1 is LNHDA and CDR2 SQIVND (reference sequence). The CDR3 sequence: CASSRGDLHEQYF. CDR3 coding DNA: TGTGCCAGTAGTCGGGGTGACCTCCACGAGCAGTACTTC.

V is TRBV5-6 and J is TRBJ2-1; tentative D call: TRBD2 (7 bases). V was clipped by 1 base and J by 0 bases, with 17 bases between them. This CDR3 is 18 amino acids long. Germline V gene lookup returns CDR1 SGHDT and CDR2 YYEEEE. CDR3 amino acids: CASSLRTSGTSSYNEQFF. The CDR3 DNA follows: TGTGCCAGCAGCTTGAGGACAAGCGGGACAAGCTCCTACAATGAGCAGTTCTTC.

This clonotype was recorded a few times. This chain's CDR3 is CSVEVRNGAFF. The CDR3 DNA reads as TGCAGCGTTGAAGTCAGAAACGGAGCTTTCTTT. V and J are TRBV29-1 and TRBJ1-1; D remains unclear. Germline CDR1 SQVTM, CDR2 ANQGSEA. CDR3 length equals 11 residues. The ends were cut back, 1 base at V and 10 bases at J, with 10 bases in the middle.

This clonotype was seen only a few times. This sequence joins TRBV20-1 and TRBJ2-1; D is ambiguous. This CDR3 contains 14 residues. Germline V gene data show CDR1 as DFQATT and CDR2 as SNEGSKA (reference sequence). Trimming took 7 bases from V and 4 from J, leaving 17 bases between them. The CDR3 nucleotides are TGCAGTGTTTACGCGGAAGCCACTTACAATGAGCAGTTCTTC. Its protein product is CSVYAEATYNEQFF.

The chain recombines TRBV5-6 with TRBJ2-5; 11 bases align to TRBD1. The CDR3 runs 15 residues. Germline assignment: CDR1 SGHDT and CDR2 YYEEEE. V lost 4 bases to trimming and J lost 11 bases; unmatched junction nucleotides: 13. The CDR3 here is CASSTGQGAYNEQYF. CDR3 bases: TGTGCCAGCAGCACCGGACAGGGGGCCTACAATGAGCAGTACTTC.

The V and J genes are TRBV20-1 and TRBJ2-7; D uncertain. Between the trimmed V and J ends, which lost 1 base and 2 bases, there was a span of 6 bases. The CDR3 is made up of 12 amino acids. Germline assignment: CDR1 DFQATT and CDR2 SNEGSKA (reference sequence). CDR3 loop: CSARGQAYEQYF. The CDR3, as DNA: TGCAGTGCTAGAGGTCAGGCCTACGAGCAGTACTTC.

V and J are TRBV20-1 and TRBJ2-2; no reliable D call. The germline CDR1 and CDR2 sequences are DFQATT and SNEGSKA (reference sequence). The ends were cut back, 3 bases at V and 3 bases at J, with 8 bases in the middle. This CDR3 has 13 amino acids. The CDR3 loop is CSASASHTGELFF. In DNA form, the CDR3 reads TGCAGTGCTAGCGCCAGCCACACCGGGGAGCTGTTTTTT.

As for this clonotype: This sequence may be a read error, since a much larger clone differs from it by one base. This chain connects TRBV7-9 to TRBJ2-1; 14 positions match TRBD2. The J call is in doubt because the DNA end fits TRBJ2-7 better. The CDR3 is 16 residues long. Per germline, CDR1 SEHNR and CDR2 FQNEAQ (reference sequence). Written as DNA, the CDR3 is TGTGCCAGCAGCTCGGGACTAGCGGGGGCCTACAATGAGCAGTACTTC. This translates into CASSSGLAGAYNEQYF.

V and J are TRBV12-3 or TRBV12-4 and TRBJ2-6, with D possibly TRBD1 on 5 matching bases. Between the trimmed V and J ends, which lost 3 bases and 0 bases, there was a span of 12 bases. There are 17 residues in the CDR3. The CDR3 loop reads CASSLTALSSGANVLTF. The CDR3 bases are TGTGCCAGCAGTTTGACAGCACTCAGCTCTGGGGCCAACGTCCTGACTTTC.

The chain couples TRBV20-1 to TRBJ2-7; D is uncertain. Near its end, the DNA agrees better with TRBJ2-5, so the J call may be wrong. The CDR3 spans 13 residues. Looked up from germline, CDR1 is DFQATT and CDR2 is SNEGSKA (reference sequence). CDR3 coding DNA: TGCAGTGCTAGAAGGTCGGTGGGGGAGACCCAGTACTTC. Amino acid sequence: CSARRSVGETQYF.

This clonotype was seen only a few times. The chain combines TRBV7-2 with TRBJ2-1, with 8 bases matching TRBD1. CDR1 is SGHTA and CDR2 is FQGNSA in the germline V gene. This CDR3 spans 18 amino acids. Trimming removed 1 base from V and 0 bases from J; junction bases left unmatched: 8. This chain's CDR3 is CASSLGWDRLSSYNEQFF. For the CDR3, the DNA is TGTGCCAGCAGCTTAGGGTGGGACAGGCTGAGCTCCTACAATGAGCAGTTCTTC.